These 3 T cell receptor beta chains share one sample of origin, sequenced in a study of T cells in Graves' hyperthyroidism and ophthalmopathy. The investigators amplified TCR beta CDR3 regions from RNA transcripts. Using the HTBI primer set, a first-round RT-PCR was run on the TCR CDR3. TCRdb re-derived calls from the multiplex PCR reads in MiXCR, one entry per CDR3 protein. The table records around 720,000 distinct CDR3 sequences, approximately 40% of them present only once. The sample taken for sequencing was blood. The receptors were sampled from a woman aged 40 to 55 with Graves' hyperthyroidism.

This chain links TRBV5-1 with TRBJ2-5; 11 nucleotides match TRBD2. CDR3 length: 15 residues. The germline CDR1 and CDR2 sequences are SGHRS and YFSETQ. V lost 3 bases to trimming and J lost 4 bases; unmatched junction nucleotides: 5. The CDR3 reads CASSSLTSGGETQYF. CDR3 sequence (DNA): TGCGCCAGCAGCTCCTTAACTAGCGGGGGAGAGACCCAGTACTTC.

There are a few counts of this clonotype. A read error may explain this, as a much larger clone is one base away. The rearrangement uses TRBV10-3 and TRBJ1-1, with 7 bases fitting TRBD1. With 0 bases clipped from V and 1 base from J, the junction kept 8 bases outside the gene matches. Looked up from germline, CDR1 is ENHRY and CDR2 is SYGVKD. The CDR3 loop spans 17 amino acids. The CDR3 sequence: CAISESRGLGTNTEAFF. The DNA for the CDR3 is TGTGCCATCAGTGAGTCGAGGGGGCTAGGGACGAACACTGAAGCTTTCTTT.

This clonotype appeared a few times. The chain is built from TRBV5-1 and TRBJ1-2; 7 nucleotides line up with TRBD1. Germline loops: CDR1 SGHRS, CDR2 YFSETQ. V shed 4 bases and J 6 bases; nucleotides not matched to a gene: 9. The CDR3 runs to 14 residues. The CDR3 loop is CASSPGQYLHGYTF. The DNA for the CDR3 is TGCGCCAGCAGCCCGGGACAGTATTTACATGGCTACACCTTC.